Each of the 10 T cell receptor beta chains below was sequenced from the same sample in a study of blood T cell repertoires in COVID-19. Method: immunoSEQ multiplex PCR; TCRdb's copy keeps in-frame clones and lacks some. In the table there are some 98,000 clones, around 80% of which are singletons. Sequencing input: peripheral blood. The receptors come from a man aged 60-69 years with acute or convalescent COVID-19.

The V and J genes are TRBV2 and TRBJ2-7; 8 nucleotides line up with TRBD1. In germline, CDR1 is SNHLY, CDR2 FYNNEI. Trimming removed 6 bases from V and 6 bases from J; junction bases left unmatched: 1. This CDR3 is built from 11 residues. Here the CDR3 reads CASRTGAEQYF. The CDR3 nucleotides read TGTGCCAGCAGGACAGGGGCCGAGCAGTACTTC.

V usage is TRBV18 and J usage is TRBJ1-6, with TRBD1 matching 10 bases. The germline V gene has CDR1 KGHSH and CDR2 LQKENI. V lost 5 bases and J lost 7; bases outside the gene matches: 8. The length of the CDR3 is 16 residues. The CDR3 DNA reads as TGTGCCAGCTCAGAGACGGACAGGGGGTACAATTCACCCCTCCACTTT. It yields the protein CASSETDRGYNSPLHF.

The V gene is TRBV9, the J gene TRBJ2-5; 14 nucleotides line up with TRBD2. The CDR3 has 17 amino acids. Germline assignment: CDR1 SGDLS and CDR2 YYNGEE. The trim removed 3 bases at V and 4 bases at J, leaving 8 bases unmatched. The DNA for the CDR3 is TGTGCCAGCAGCGATCCCTGGACTAGCGGGGGGTTAGAGACCCAGTACTTC. Translated: CASSDPWTSGGLETQYF.

The rearrangement uses TRBV11-2 and TRBJ1-2, with 9 bases identical to TRBD1. V trimming: 6 bases; J trimming: 5 bases; junction bases outside the gene matches: 13. Germline CDR1 and CDR2: SGHAT and FQNNGV. The CDR3 totals 16 residues. CDR3 coding DNA: TGTGCCAGCAGGGGACCACGTACAGGGGGCCAATATGGCTACACCTTC. Translating gives CASRGPRTGGQYGYTF.

V usage is TRBV7-9 and J usage is TRBJ1-2; 8 nucleotides line up with TRBD1. V lost 5 bases and J lost 5; bases outside the gene matches: 10. The CDR3 is made up of 15 amino acids. Looked up from germline, CDR1 is SEHNR and CDR2 is FQNEAQ (reference sequence). The CDR3 reads CASSAQTGGRYGYTF. The CDR3 nucleotides read TGTGCCAGCAGCGCCCAAACAGGGGGAAGGTATGGCTACACCTTC.

The chain carries TRBV6-6 and TRBJ1-4; 7 bases line up with TRBD1. Looked up from germline, CDR1 is MNHNY and CDR2 is SVGAGI (reference sequence). CDR3 length: 11 residues. V shed 8 bases, J shed 8 bases, and the junction held 2 bases outside the gene matches. The CDR3, as DNA: TGTGCCAGCGGGACAGAGGAAAAACTGTTTTTT. Its translation is CASGTEEKLFF.

The V gene is TRBV19, the J gene TRBJ1-1; D is unclear. Trimming cost V 1 base and J 1 base, with 7 bases left between them. The CDR3 runs 14 residues. Germline CDR1 and CDR2: LNHDA and SQIVND (reference sequence). CDR3 sequence (DNA): TGTGCCAGTAGTATAGTGGACTGGAACACTGAAGCTTTCTTT. Protein product: CASSIVDWNTEAFF.

The chain carries TRBV5-1 and TRBJ2-2; 9 positions match TRBD1. The CDR3 spans 16 residues. Trimming at V came to 5 bases and at J to 6 bases, leaving 11 bases not matched to a gene. Germline CDR1 reads SGHRS; CDR2 reads YFSETQ. CDR3 nucleotide sequence: TGCGCCAGCAGTAGGTCCGGGACAGGGCGGGCCGGGGAGCTGTTTTTT. Translation: CASSRSGTGRAGELFF.

The CDR3 region is CASSQEQGRETQYF. As DNA, the CDR3 is TGCGCCAGCAGCCAAGAACAGGGTCGGGAGACCCAGTACTTC. V gene TRBV4-1 combines with J gene TRBJ2-5; possible D gene TRBD1, 6 bases. The CDR3 runs to 14 residues. The V end lost 0 bases, the J end lost 5 bases, and 10 bases lay between the germline ends. Germline CDR1 is MGHRA and CDR2 is YSYEKL.

In nucleotides, the CDR3 is TGTGCCAGCAGCCTGACAGGAAACACCATATATTTT. It codes for CASSLTGNTIYF. The gene calls are TRBV12-3 or TRBV12-4 and TRBJ1-3; D remains unclear. This CDR3 comprises 12 residues. V shed 6 bases and J shed 4 bases, with 7 bases lying between them.